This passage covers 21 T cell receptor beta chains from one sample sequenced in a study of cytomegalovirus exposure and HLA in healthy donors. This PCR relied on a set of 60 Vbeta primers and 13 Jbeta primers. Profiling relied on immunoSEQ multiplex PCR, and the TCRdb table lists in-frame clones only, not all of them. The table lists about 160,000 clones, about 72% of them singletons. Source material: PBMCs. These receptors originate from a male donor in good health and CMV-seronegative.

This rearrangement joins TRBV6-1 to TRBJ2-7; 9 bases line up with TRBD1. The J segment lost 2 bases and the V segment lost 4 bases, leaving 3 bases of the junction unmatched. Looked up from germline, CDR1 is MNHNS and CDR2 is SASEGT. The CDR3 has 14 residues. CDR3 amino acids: CASSGGTGTYEQYF. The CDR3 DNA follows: TGTGCCAGCAGTGGGGGGACAGGGACCTACGAGCAGTACTTC.

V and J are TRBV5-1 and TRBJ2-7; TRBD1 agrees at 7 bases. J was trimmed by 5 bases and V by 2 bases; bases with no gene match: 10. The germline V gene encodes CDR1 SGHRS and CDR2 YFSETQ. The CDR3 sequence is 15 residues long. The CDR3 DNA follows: TGCGCCAGCAGCTTTCAGGGACAGCCGGGCGACGAGCAGTACTTC. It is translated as CASSFQGQPGDEQYF.

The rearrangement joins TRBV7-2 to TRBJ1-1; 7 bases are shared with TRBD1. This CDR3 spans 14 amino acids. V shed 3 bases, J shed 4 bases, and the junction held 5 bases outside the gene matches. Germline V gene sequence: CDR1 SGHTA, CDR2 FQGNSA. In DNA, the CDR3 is TGTGCCAGCAGCTTTAGGGGGCCAGGCACTGAAGCTTTCTTT. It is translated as CASSFRGPGTEAFF.

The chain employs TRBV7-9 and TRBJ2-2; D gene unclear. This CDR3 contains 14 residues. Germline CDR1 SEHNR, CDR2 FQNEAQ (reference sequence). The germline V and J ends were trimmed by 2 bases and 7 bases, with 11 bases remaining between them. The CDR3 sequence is CASSLMEWSGELFF. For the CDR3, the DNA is TGTGCCAGCAGCTTAATGGAATGGAGCGGGGAGCTGTTTTTT. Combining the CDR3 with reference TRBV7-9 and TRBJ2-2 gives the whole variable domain DTGVSQNPRHKITKRGQNVTFRCDPISEHNRLYWYRQTLGQGPEFLTYFQNEAQLEKSRLLSDRFSAERPKGSFSTLEIQRTEQGDSAMYLCASSLMEWSGELFFGEGSRLTVL.

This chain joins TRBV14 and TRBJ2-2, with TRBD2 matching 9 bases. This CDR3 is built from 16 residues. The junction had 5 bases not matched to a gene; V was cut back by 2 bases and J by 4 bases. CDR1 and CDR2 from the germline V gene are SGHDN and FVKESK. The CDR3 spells CASSQRAGGITGELFF. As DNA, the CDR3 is TGTGCCAGCAGCCAAAGAGCGGGAGGTATCACCGGGGAGCTGTTTTTT.

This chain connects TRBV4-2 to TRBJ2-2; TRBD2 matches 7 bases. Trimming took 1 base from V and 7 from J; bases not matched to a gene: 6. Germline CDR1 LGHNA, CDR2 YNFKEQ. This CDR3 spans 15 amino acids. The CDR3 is CASSQGLTSRGELFF. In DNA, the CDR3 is TGTGCCAGCAGCCAAGGTTTGACTAGCCGCGGGGAGCTGTTTTTT.

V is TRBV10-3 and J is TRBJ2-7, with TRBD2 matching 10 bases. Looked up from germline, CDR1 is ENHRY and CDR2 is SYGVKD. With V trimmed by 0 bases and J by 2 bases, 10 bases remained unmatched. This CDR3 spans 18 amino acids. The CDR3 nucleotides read TGTGCCATCAGTGAGTCGGAATATTCTAGCGGGAGACCCTACGAGCAGTACTTC. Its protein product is CAISESEYSSGRPYEQYF.

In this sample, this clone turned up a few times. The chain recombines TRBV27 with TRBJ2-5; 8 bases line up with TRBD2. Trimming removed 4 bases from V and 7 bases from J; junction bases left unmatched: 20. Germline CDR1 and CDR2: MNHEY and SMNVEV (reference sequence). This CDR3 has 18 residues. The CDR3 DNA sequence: TGTGCCAGCAGTTCCTATCGAGGTAGCGGGACCAAGATTCGGACCCAGTACTTC. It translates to CASSSYRGSGTKIRTQYF.

CDR3: CASSEKGGTDTQYF. The CDR3 bases are TGTGCCAGCAGTGAAAAGGGGGGCACAGATACGCAGTATTTT. The rearrangement uses TRBV6-1 and TRBJ2-3, with D possibly being TRBD1 (6 bases). The length of the CDR3 is 14 residues. Trimming left V 2 bases short and J 1 base short, with 7 bases between. Germline CDR1 and CDR2: MNHNS and SASEGT.

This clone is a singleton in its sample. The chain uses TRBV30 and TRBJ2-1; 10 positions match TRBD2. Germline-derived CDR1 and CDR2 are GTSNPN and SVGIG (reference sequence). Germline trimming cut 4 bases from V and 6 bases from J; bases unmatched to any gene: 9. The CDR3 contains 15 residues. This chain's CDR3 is CAWTLLAGAVNEQFF. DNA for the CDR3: TGTGCCTGGACACTTCTAGCGGGAGCTGTCAATGAGCAGTTCTTC.

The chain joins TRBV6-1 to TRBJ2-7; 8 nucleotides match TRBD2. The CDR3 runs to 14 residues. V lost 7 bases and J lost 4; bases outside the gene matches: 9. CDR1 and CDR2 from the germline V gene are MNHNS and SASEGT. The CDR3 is CASTPERERYEQYF. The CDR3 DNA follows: TGTGCCAGCACCCCCGAGCGGGAGCGTTACGAGCAGTACTTC.

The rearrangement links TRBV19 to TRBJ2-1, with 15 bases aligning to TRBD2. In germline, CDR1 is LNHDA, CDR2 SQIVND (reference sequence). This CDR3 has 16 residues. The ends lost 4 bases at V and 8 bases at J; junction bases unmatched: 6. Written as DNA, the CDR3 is TGTGCCAGTAGTACGGGGACTAGCGGGAGGCTGGATGAGCAGTTCTTC. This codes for CASSTGTSGRLDEQFF.

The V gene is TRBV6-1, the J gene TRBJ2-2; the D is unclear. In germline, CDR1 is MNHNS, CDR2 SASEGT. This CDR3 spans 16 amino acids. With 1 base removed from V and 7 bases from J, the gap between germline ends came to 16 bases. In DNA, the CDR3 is TGTGCCAGCAGTGAAGGGCGGAGCCAAAGGCGCGGGGAGCTGTTTTTT. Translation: CASSEGRSQRRGELFF.

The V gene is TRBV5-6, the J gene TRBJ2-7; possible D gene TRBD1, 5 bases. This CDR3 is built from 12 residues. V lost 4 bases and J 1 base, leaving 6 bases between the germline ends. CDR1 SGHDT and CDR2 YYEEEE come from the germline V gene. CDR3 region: CASSPGSYEQYF. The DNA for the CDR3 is TGTGCCAGCAGCCCAGGGTCCTACGAGCAGTACTTC.

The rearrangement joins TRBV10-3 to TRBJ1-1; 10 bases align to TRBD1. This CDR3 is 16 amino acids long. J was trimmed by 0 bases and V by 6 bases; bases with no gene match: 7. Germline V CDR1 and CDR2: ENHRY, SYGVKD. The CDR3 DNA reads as TGTGCCATCAGAAAACCGGGACAGGGGTTGAACACTGAAGCTTTCTTT. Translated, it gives CAIRKPGQGLNTEAFF.

The CDR3 DNA sequence: TGTGCCAGCAGCCCCCAGGGGTCGAACACCGGGGAGCTGTTTTTT. This codes for CASSPQGSNTGELFF. V is TRBV7-2 and J is TRBJ2-2, with a tentative D call TRBD1 (6 bases). Germline lookup yields CDR1 SGHTA and CDR2 FQGNSA. The CDR3 has 15 residues. The ends were cut back, 5 bases at V and 0 bases at J, with 10 bases in the middle.

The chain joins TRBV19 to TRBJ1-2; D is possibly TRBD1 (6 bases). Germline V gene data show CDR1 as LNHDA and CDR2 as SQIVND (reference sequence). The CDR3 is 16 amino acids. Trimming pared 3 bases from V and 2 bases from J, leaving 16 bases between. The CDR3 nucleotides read TGTGCCAGTAGTATTGGAGGCGTTGGGGGCAACTATGGCTACACCTTC. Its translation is CASSIGGVGGNYGYTF.

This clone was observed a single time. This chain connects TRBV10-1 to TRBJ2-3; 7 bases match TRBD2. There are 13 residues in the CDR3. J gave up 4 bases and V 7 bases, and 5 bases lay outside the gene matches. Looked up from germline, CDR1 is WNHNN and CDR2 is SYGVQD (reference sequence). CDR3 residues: CASKGRGSDTQYF. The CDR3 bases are TGCGCCAGCAAGGGGCGGGGGTCAGATACGCAGTATTTT.

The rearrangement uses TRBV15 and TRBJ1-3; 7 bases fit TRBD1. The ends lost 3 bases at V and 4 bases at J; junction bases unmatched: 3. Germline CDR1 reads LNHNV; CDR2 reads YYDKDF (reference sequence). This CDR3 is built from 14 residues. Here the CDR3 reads CATSSDRVGNTIYF. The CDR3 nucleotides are TGTGCCACCAGCAGCGACAGGGTGGGAAACACCATATATTTT.

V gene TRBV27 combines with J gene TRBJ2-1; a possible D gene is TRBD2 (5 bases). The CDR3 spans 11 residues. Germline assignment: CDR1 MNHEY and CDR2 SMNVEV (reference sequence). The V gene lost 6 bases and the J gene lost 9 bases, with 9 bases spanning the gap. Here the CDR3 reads CASSSGIEQFF. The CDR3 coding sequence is TGTGCCAGCAGCTCGGGGATTGAGCAGTTCTTC.

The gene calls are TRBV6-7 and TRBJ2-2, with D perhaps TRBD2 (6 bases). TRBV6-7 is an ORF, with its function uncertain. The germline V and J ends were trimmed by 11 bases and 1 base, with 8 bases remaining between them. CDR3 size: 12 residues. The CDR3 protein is CAGGENTGELFF. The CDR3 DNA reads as TGTGCCGGCGGGGAGAACACCGGGGAGCTGTTTTTT.